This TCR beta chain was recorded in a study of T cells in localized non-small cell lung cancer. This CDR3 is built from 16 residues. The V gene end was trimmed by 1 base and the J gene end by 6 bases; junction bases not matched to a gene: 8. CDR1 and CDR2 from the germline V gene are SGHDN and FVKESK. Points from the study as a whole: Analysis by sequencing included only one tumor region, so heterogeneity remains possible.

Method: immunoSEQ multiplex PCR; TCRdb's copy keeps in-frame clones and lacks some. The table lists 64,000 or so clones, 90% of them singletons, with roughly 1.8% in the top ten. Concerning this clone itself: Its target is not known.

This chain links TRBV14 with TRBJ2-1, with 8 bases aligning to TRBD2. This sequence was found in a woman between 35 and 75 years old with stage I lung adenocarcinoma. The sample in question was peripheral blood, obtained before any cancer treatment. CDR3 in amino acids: CASSQGGAGEGNEQFF. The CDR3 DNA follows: TGTGCCAGCAGCCAAGGGGGAGCGGGAGAGGGCAATGAGCAGTTCTTC.